This TCR beta chain derives from a study of memory CD4+ T cells and cytomegalovirus serostatus. Background on the study: This sample comes from healthy Belgian adults, 9 CMV seropositive, under 25 seronegative. General observations from the study: Median bootstrapped AUC for CMV status was around 0.96 originally, less than 0.93 US-trained.

In the case of this clone: Its matching antigen is unknown.

Assay: immunoSEQ multiplex PCR; the TCRdb copy retains only in-frame clones and omits some. Of about 82,000 clones listed, around 80% were seen once; the top ten hold around 0.78%. The sort gate was single viable CD3+CD4+CD8-CD45RO+ cells for memory CD4+ T cells. Germline V CDR1 and CDR2: SGHTA, FQGTGA. This CDR3 comprises 14 residues. The V end was cut by 2 bases, the J end by 1 base, with 8 bases between. What was sequenced was memory CD4+ T cells from blood. This chain uses TRBV7-3 with TRBJ1-1; D call uncertain. The sequence was collected from an adult in good health and CMV-seronegative. CDR3 loop: CASSLYHENTEAFF. Written as DNA, the CDR3 is TGTGCCAGCAGCTTATATCACGAGAACACTGAAGCTTTCTTT.